This T cell receptor beta chain was recorded in a study of lung T cells in sarcoidosis with Löfgren's syndrome. Overall study: Löfgren's syndrome patients were the main repertoire analysis focus.

This clonotype was seen ten or more times. What it binds is not known. V shed 2 bases and J shed 0 bases, with 8 bases lying between them. CDR3 length: 15 amino acids. Germline V gives CDR1 SGHVS, CDR2 FNYEAQ. Whole-study findings and limits: Versus controls, Löfgren's syndrome patients reportedly showed TRAV12-1 and TRBV2 as most expanded.

TCRdb itself ran the reads through MiXCR, one entry per CDR3 protein. The sample yields 58,000 or so distinct CDR3 sequences, 21% seen once. This chain uses TRBV7-6 with TRBJ1-3, with D uncertain. The sequence derives from a human donor with sarcoidosis (Löfgren's syndrome or another form), or a control subject (not recorded which). Material for sequencing was CD4+ T cells from PBMCs. CDR3 amino acids: CASSLNQVSGNTIYF. Here the CDR3 DNA reads TGTGCCAGCAGCTTAAACCAGGTCTCTGGAAACACCATATATTTT.